A selection of T cell receptor beta chains follows, all from one sample in a study of regulatory T cells. Produced via immunoSEQ multiplex PCR; TCRdb's table is partial and in-frame only. The sample has tens of thousands of clones; 93% are singletons. The sequenced material came from conventional CD4+ T cells sorted from blood. These receptors all stem from a child younger than 10 with CD3G deficiency. Both conserved end residues are part of each CDR3. A D gene is named only where the DNA matches it firmly. Clone size appears in some rows only: once, few, many, or a class for an expanded clone.

v_gene	abundance	d_gene	j_gene	CDR3nt	CDR3aa
TRBV28	-	-	TRBJ1-2	TGTGCCAGCAGTCCCCCCGTTGGACAGTCCGTCGGGGGCTACACCTTC	CASSPPVGQSVGGYTF
TRBV28	once	TRBD2	TRBJ2-7	TGTGCCAGCAGTTCGCTGGGGACTAGTGGCTACGAGCAGTACTTC	CASSSLGTSGYEQYF
TRBV18	-	-	TRBJ1-2	TGTGCCAGCTCGCCTATCGGGTCACAACGGGGCTACACCTTC	CASSPIGSQRGYTF
TRBV7-9	once	TRBD2	TRBJ2-7	TGTGCCAGCAGCTCCCCCCATACTAGCGGGAGCTTGCACGAGCAGTACTTC	CASSSPHTSGSLHEQYF
TRBV6-1	-	-	TRBJ2-1	TGTGCCAGCAGTGAAAGACCAGGGGTCTCCTACAATGAGCAGTTCTTC	CASSERPGVSYNEQFF
TRBV6-1	-	-	TRBJ2-7	TGTGCCAGCAGTGATCTGGGGGAGGAGGGGGAGCAGTACTTC	CASSDLGEEGEQYF
TRBV28	once	TRBD1	TRBJ1-1	TGTGCCAGCAGTTCCTTGGGGGATCCAGGGGGTCGGACTGAAGCTTTCTTT	CASSSLGDPGGRTEAFF
TRBV23-1	-	-	TRBJ2-6	TGCGCCAGCAGCCACGCCGGGTCCAACCAGGGATCTGGGGCCAACGTCCTGACTTTC	CASSHAGSNQGSGANVLTF
TRBV27	once	TRBD1	TRBJ2-1	TGTGCCAGCAGTCGACAGGGGGCGTGGAATGAGCAGTTCTTC	CASSRQGAWNEQFF
TRBV7-9	-	TRBD1	TRBJ2-7	TGTGCCAGCAGCGGACAGGGGGCCGGGGAGCAGTACTTC	CASSGQGAGEQYF
TRBV6-1	-	-	TRBJ1-4	TGTGCCAGCAGTGAAATCGGGTTGAGACAGGAACTGTTTTTT	CASSEIGLRQELFF
TRBV10-2	-	TRBD2	TRBJ2-7	TGCGCCAGCACCCGGGGACTAGCGAGTGAGCAGTACTTC	CASTRGLASEQYF
TRBV5-1	-	-	TRBJ2-3	TGCGCCAGCGGCCGGGACCCCCACACAGATACGCAGTATTTT	CASGRDPHTDTQYF
TRBV28	-	-	TRBJ2-7	TGTGCCAGCACCGGGACGCGGACCTACGAGCAGTACTTC	CASTGTRTYEQYF
TRBV4-1	-	-	TRBJ2-2	TGCGCCAGCAGCCAAGTAGCGAGCGGTCACACCGGGGAGCTGTTTTTT	CASSQVASGHTGELFF
TRBV10-3	-	-	TRBJ2-1	TGTGCCATCAGTAACGCGTGGGAGCAGTTCTTC	CAISNAWEQFF
TRBV6-1	once	-	TRBJ1-3	TGTGCCAGCAGTGAACATGGGAGTACTGGAAACACCATATATTTT	CASSEHGSTGNTIYF
TRBV5-1	few	-	TRBJ2-7	TGCGCCAGCAGCCAACAGGGTGGGGTCTACGAGCAGTACTTC	CASSQQGGVYEQYF
TRBV28	-	TRBD2	TRBJ2-7	TGTGCCAGCAGCCGCGGACTAGCGGGAGGTACCTACGAGCAGTACTTC	CASSRGLAGGTYEQYF
TRBV14	-	-	TRBJ2-7	TGTGCCAGCAGCCAAGTGGGACCCGGCGAGCAGTACTTC	CASSQVGPGEQYF
TRBV28	-	TRBD2	TRBJ2-5	TGTGCCAGCAGTCTTAGCGGGACCGGCCAAGAGACCCAGTACTTC	CASSLSGTGQETQYF
TRBV28	-	TRBD1	TRBJ1-4	TGTGCCAGCAGTTCACAGGGGGCGCAGGGTGAAAAACTGTTTTTT	CASSSQGAQGEKLFF
TRBV28	-	TRBD1	TRBJ2-7	TGTGCCAGCAGTTCCCACCCGTCGACAGGGAAAGAGCAGTACTTC	CASSSHPSTGKEQYF
TRBV6-1	-	-	TRBJ1-5	TGTGCCAGCAGTGCACTTCCCGATCAGCCCCAGCATTTT	CASSALPDQPQHF
TRBV7-6	-	-	TRBJ2-3	TGTGCCAGCAGCCCAGGTCGGGCGGGACCTTGGCGCGCAGATACGCAGTATTTT	CASSPGRAGPWRADTQYF